What follows are 26 T cell receptor beta chains derived from one specimen sequenced in a study of vaccination and CD4 T cells after COVID-19 (dated by TCRdb to between 2021 and 2024). Libraries were constructed by PCR. The instrument given in TCRdb is Illumina iSeq 100. TCR sequencing of DNA from cultured CD4+ T cells used the Oncomine TCR Beta short-read assay at the Johns Hopkins FTIC core. TCRdb cleaned the public reads at Q25 with fastp, built clones with MiXCR and kept in-frame beta chains. For every CDR3 protein sequence, its rows merge into one entry that carries the most common genes and DNA. The sample has tens of thousands of distinct CDR3 sequences on record, approximately 61% of them singletons. Together, the top ten hold 3.5% to 4.5% of the sample. This specimen's treatment or condition label, per the study, means: roughly 10-day PBMC culture with coronavirus spike peptide pools or control peptides (ViraFEST assay).

These receptors have no identified antigens. Source material: CD4+ T cells from blood, cultured in vitro. These receptors came from a human donor who had recovered from COVID-19.

The chain combines TRBV7-8 with TRBJ2-1; maybe TRBD2 (5 bases). V was shortened by 2 bases and J by 1 base, with 15 bases between the two germline ends. The CDR3 is 17 residues long. Looked up from germline, CDR1 is SGHVS and CDR2 is FQNEAQ. The CDR3 DNA reads as TGTGCCAGCAGCTTAAAATCGGGGTCCCTATCCTACAATGAGCAGTTCTTC. Its translation: CASSLKSGSLSYNEQFF.

This clonotype was recorded a few times. CDR3 in amino acids: CASSLDDGLYEQYF. CDR3 nucleotides: TGTGCCAGCAGCTTAGATGACGGATTATACGAGCAGTACTTC. The chain couples TRBV11-2 to TRBJ2-7; D call uncertain. This CDR3 comprises 14 residues. The germline V gene encodes CDR1 SGHAT and CDR2 FQNNGV. V was shortened by 0 bases and J by 4 bases, with 10 bases between the two germline ends.

The chain uses TRBV6-1 and TRBJ1-5; TRBD1 matches at 10 bases. In germline, CDR1 is MNHNS, CDR2 SASEGT. This CDR3 has 16 amino acids. V gave up 6 bases and J gave up 0 bases; unmatched junction bases: 5. As DNA, the CDR3 is TGTGCCAGCAGCCAGGGACAGGGGAGTAGCAATCAGCCCCAGCATTTT. It translates to CASSQGQGSSNQPQHF.

The gene calls are TRBV6-2 or TRBV6-3 and TRBJ2-1; 8 nucleotides match TRBD2. The V segment lost 4 bases and the J segment 3 bases; nucleotides outside the gene matches: 8. This CDR3 spans 16 amino acids. The germline V gene has CDR1 MNHEY and CDR2 SVGEGT. CDR3 sequence reads: CASSSRLAIIYNEQFF. CDR3 DNA: TGTGCCAGCAGTTCTCGACTAGCGATCATCTACAATGAGCAGTTCTTC.

This clonotype came up a few times. The chain employs TRBV6-2 or TRBV6-3 and TRBJ1-2, with 7 bases lining up with TRBD1. V dropped 4 bases and J dropped 4; count of bases not matched to a gene: 3. In germline, CDR1 is MNHEY, CDR2 SVGEGT. The CDR3 loop spans 13 amino acids. The CDR3 DNA sequence: TGTGCCAGCAGTTGGACAGGCACCTATGGCTACACCTTC. This translates into CASSWTGTYGYTF.

The gene calls are TRBV19 and TRBJ2-7; TRBD1 matches 8 bases. The last part of the DNA fits TRBJ2-5 better; the J call may be wrong. The CDR3 is made up of 13 amino acids. CDR1 is LNHDA, CDR2 SQIVND, per germline (reference sequence). The CDR3 loop reads CASRNRGQETQYF. CDR3 DNA sequence: TGTGCCAGTAGGAACAGGGGGCAAGAGACCCAGTACTTC.

The V gene is TRBV11-3, the J gene TRBJ2-2; no clear D. V dropped 5 bases and J dropped 5 bases, with 12 bases sitting between them. The V gene's germline CDR1 is SGHNT and CDR2 YENEEA. The CDR3 extends over 14 amino acids. This CDR3 reads CASSGPARTGELFF. DNA for the CDR3: TGTGCCAGCAGCGGCCCCGCGAGGACCGGGGAGCTGTTTTTT.

The V and J genes are TRBV18 and TRBJ2-7; perhaps D is TRBD1 or TRBD2 (6 bases each). Germline V gene sequence: CDR1 KGHSH, CDR2 LQKENI. CDR3 length equals 14 residues. V was clipped by 0 bases and J by 6 bases, with 12 bases between them. CDR3 in DNA: TGTGCCAGCTCACCACCGGTCAGGGGAGGCGAGCAGTACTTC. Amino acid sequence: CASSPPVRGGEQYF.

Only a few counts were recorded for this clonotype. CDR3 nucleotides: TGTGCCACCAGCGCGCGGGACAGGGGGCTAAGCAATCAGCCCCAGCATTTT. The encoded protein is CATSARDRGLSNQPQHF. The chain links TRBV15 to TRBJ1-5; 12 positions match TRBD1. The CDR3 runs to 17 residues. Germline CDR1 LNHNV, CDR2 YYDKDF (reference sequence). Trimming at V came to 5 bases and at J to 1 base, leaving 6 bases not matched to a gene. Combining the CDR3 with reference TRBV15 and TRBJ1-5 gives the whole variable domain DAMVIQNPRYQVTQFGKPVTLSCSQTLNHNVMYWYQQKSSQAPKLLFHYYDKDFNNEADTPDNFQSRRPNTSFCFLDIRSPGLGDTAMYLCATSARDRGLSNQPQHFGDGTRLSIL.

J is TRBJ1-2 and V is TRBV2; D is unclear. Germline CDR1 and CDR2: SNHLY and FYNNEI. The CDR3 length is 15 residues. V was pared by 3 bases and J by 3 bases, with 14 bases between. The CDR3 here is CASSEGFGDHYGYTF. The DNA for the CDR3 is TGTGCCAGCAGTGAGGGGTTCGGGGATCACTATGGCTACACCTTC.

The chain employs TRBV6-1 and TRBJ1-2; 7 bases are shared with TRBD1. This CDR3 has 14 amino acids. Per the germline V gene, CDR1 is MNHNS and CDR2 is SASEGT. The V and J ends lost 2 bases and 4 bases, in that order; junction bases with no gene match: 4. CDR3 protein: CASSERGQIYGYTF. The CDR3, as DNA: TGTGCCAGCAGTGAAAGGGGACAGATCTATGGCTACACCTTC.

The V and J genes are TRBV11-2 and TRBJ1-2; TRBD1 is a possible D gene (5 bases). The CDR3 contains 15 residues. The V and J ends lost 6 bases and 0 bases respectively, with 14 bases between them. CDR1 SGHAT and CDR2 FQNNGV come from the germline V gene. The CDR3 bases are TGTGCCAGCAGGATGGCAGGGCGAGCTAACTATGGCTACACCTTC. Translating it yields CASRMAGRANYGYTF.

CDR3: CSAPGHQNTGELFF. DNA for the CDR3: TGCAGTGCCCCGGGACACCAGAACACCGGGGAGCTGTTTTTT. The V and J genes are TRBV20-1 and TRBJ2-2, with D possibly matching TRBD1 (6 bases). The germline V gene has CDR1 DFQATT and CDR2 SNEGSKA (reference sequence). V gave up 6 bases and J gave up 1 base, with 12 bases separating them. CDR3 length: 14 amino acids.

This clonotype was seen only a few times. The chain joins TRBV2 to TRBJ1-6, with TRBD1 matching 10 bases. Trimming at V came to 8 bases and at J to 10 bases, leaving 8 bases not matched to a gene. In germline, CDR1 is SNHLY, CDR2 FYNNEI. CDR3 size: 14 residues. CDR3 coding DNA: TGTGCCAGCCAACGGGGACAGGGGCGATCACCCCTCCACTTT. Translation gives CASQRGQGRSPLHF.

In this sample, this clonotype turned up a few times. This chain joins TRBV7-9 and TRBJ1-2, with 8 positions matching TRBD1. This CDR3 region has 14 residues. CDR1 and CDR2 from the germline V gene are SEHNR and FQNEAQ (reference sequence). V was pared by 5 bases and J by 3 bases, with 5 bases of the junction left unmatched. The CDR3 here is CASSPLTGDYGYTF. The CDR3 DNA reads as TGTGCCAGCAGCCCGTTGACAGGGGACTATGGCTACACCTTC.

The genes are TRBV27 and TRBJ1-2, with D possibly matching TRBD1 (6 bases). Germline values: CDR1 MNHEY, CDR2 SMNVEV (reference sequence). The germline V and J ends were trimmed by 3 bases and 0 bases, with 17 bases remaining between them. The CDR3 totals 17 residues. CDR3 nucleotide sequence: TGTGCCAGCAGTTTTTCTTCAGGGGCCAAAGCTAACTATGGCTACACCTTC. Protein: CASSFSSGAKANYGYTF.

The chain combines TRBV24-1 with TRBJ1-2; maybe TRBD1 (5 bases). Deletions cut 4 bases from V and 0 bases from J, with 5 bases between. The CDR3 length is 13 residues. CDR1 KGHDR and CDR2 SFDVKD come from the germline V gene. For the CDR3, the DNA is TGTGCCACCAGTGAGGGGGCTAACTATGGCTACACCTTC. Protein sequence: CATSEGANYGYTF.

This clonotype showed up just a few times. The chain uses TRBV6-1 and TRBJ2-1, with D perhaps given as TRBD1 or TRBD2 (5 bases each). The CDR3 covers 16 residues. Germline-derived CDR1 and CDR2 are MNHNS and SASEGT. The V and J ends lost 0 bases and 9 bases respectively, with 18 bases between them. CDR3 region: CASSEAGVGALGEQFF. The CDR3 DNA reads TGTGCCAGCAGTGAAGCGGGGGTAGGGGCTTTGGGTGAGCAGTTCTTC.

Written as DNA, the CDR3 is TGTGCCAGCAGCCAAAGAGGGACGGTGAACACTGAAGCTTTCTTT. This encodes CASSQRGTVNTEAFF. The chain carries TRBV11-3 and TRBJ1-1; maybe TRBD1 (5 bases). Germline loops: CDR1 SGHNT, CDR2 YENEEA. The CDR3 has 15 residues. V was clipped by 5 bases and J by 0 bases, with 13 bases between them.

The V and J genes are TRBV11-1 and TRBJ2-7, with D unresolved. CDR1 is SGHAT and CDR2 is FQDESV in the germline V gene (reference sequence). Trimming took 5 bases from V and 2 from J, leaving 7 bases between them. The CDR3 loop spans 12 amino acids. The CDR3 DNA reads TGTGCCAGCAGCGCCGCCACCTACGAGCAGTACTTC. This translates into CASSAATYEQYF.

J is TRBJ1-4 and V is TRBV10-3; D is uncertain. Trimming took 6 bases from V and 8 from J, leaving 13 bases between them. Germline V gene lookup returns CDR1 ENHRY and CDR2 SYGVKD. The CDR3 is 13 amino acids. The CDR3 coding sequence is TGTGCCATCAGGGGAGATCTTCAGGAAAAACTGTTTTTT. This codes for CAIRGDLQEKLFF.

This clonotype appeared a single time. The chain carries TRBV20-1 and TRBJ2-1; 12 bases are a match to TRBD2. This CDR3 has 19 amino acids. CDR1 is DFQATT, CDR2 SNEGSKA, per germline (reference sequence). Germline trimming cut 0 bases from V and 7 bases from J; bases unmatched to any gene: 16. In nucleotides, the CDR3 is TGCAGTGCTAGAGATAGGAGAGGGGGACTAGCGGGTCAGAGGAATGAGCAGTTCTTC. This encodes CSARDRRGGLAGQRNEQFF.

This clonotype was detected only a few times. The chain recombines TRBV7-2 with TRBJ2-7, with TRBD1 identical over 10 bases. Losses at the gene ends were 3 bases for V and 2 bases for J; bases not matched to a gene: 13. Germline values: CDR1 SGHTA, CDR2 FQGNSA. The CDR3 totals 18 residues. CDR3 residues: CASSLGTGALSLTYEQYF. CDR3 bases: TGTGCCAGCAGCTTGGGGACAGGGGCACTTTCTTTAACCTACGAGCAGTACTTC.

This clonotype was detected only a few times. The chain joins TRBV15 to TRBJ2-7, with 14 bases identical to TRBD2. Germline V gene data show CDR1 as LNHNV and CDR2 as YYDKDF (reference sequence). The CDR3 contains 15 residues. The trim removed 0 bases at V and 6 bases at J, leaving 1 base unmatched. The DNA for the CDR3 is TGTGCCACCAGCAGAGATGGACTAGCGGGAGGCGAGCAGTACTTC. Translation gives CATSRDGLAGGEQYF.

The chain uses TRBV7-2 and TRBJ1-1, with D hard to call. CDR1 is SGHTA and CDR2 is FQGNSA in the germline V gene. V lost 2 bases and J 3 bases, leaving 16 bases between the germline ends. CDR3 length: 16 amino acids. The CDR3 sequence is CASSLNVAAGHTEAFF. As DNA, the CDR3 is TGTGCCAGCAGCTTAAACGTGGCTGCCGGGCACACTGAAGCTTTCTTT.

This clonotype was picked up a small number of times. J is TRBJ1-2 and V is TRBV6-1, with D possibly TRBD1 on 5 matching bases. Per the germline V gene, CDR1 is MNHNS and CDR2 is SASEGT. The CDR3 consists of 14 residues. Trimming shortened V by 7 bases and J by 5 bases, and 17 bases separated the two germline ends. For the CDR3, the DNA is TGTGCCAGCACCCCCGGGACGGTCAATTATGGCTACACCTTC. It codes for CASTPGTVNYGYTF.